This T cell receptor beta chain was sequenced during a study of vaccination and CD4 T cells after COVID-19 (dated by TCRdb to between 2020 and 2023). With respect to the entire study: SARS-CoV-2 positivity had been established in the convalescent patients by nasal swab PCR, and mild disease was recorded in under ten of these patients and severe disease in one. In under twelve COVID-19 convalescent patients and several infection-naive healthy vaccine recipients, researchers compared the spike-specific CD4+ TCR repertoire from before mRNA vaccination with the repertoire from after. Post-vaccine blood samples were obtained a median of around 67 days after the second vaccine dose, with a range of roughly 14 to 241 days. In the convalescent cohort there were six males and four females, among whom were two Hispanic individuals, seven Caucasians, two Asians and one multiracial person. As controls, cultures received a CEFX viral epitope pool (the positive control), an HIV-1 Nef peptide pool (the negative control), or no peptide at all. Culture stimuli were overlapping spike peptide pools from SARS-CoV-2 and from the common cold coronaviruses HCoV-NL63, HCoV-OC43 and HCoV-229E. Post-COVID blood samples from convalescent patients were collected a median of roughly 100 days after diagnosis, with a range of roughly 35 to 180 days. Two doses of either the Pfizer-BioNTech BNT162b2 vaccine (n=8) or the Moderna mRNA-1273 vaccine (n=2) were administered to participants. The study at large found these results: Relatively few convalescent patients were included in the study, and early timepoints after natural infection were not analyzed. In convalescent patients, a median about 86% of post-vaccine SARS-CoV-2-reactive clones were detected only after vaccination, and vaccine-specific priming was suggested by this finding. In convalescent patients, nearly all vaccine-specific clones (304 of 307) were found to be mono-reactive for SARS-CoV-2 spike rather than cross-reactive with common cold coronaviruses. The median number of SARS-CoV-2-reactive clonotypes rose from about 19 after infection to 38 after vaccination, but the change was not significant.

What this sample's treatment or condition label stands for: roughly nine-day PBMC culture with coronavirus spike peptide pools or control peptides (ViraFEST assay). The study used the ViraFEST assay, which expanded antigen-specific T cells with peptide pools and then identified expanded clonotypes by TCR sequencing. The positive SARS-CoV-2 PCR tests of the convalescent patients were dated from March to December 2020, before the Alpha, Beta and Delta variants emerged in the United States. About 2 million PBMCs per well were cultured in IMDM with roughly 4.8% human AB serum and 8 to 10 IU/ml IL-2, plus 10 ug/ml peptide pools. Half of the culture medium was replaced with fresh IL-2-containing medium on days 3 and 7. After approximately 10 days of culture, CD4+ T cells were isolated by negative selection using the EasySep CD4+ T cell isolation kit. PBMCs were separated from whole blood using Ficoll-Paque Plus gradient centrifugation and then either used fresh or cryopreserved at -140C. Culture conditions were generally each tested in triplicate wells.

Trimming at the junction amounts to 2 bases on V and 1 base on J, and the germline ends lie 9 bases apart. The germline V gene supplies CDR1 SGDLS and CDR2 YYNGEE. Counted from cysteine to phenylalanine, this CDR3 has 14 amino acids. Only the CDR3 DNA stays, 42 bases, in frame from base 1. For this clonotype: Its antigen remains undetermined. No base quality information exists; no much larger clone differs at one position.

The method was PCR. TCR sequencing of DNA from cultured CD4+ T cells used the Oncomine TCR Beta short-read assay at the Johns Hopkins FTIC core. Genomic DNA was extracted from the cultured CD4+ T cells with the QIAamp micro DNA kit. Oncomine TCR Beta libraries made from cultured CD4+ T cells were pooled using unique dual indexes and sequenced on an Illumina iSeq 100. In the authors' own workflow: Non-productive sequences were removed, and CDR3s that did not start with C, did not end with F or W, or were shorter than 7 amino acids were discarded. Antigen-specific clonotypes were identified using the MANAFEST web application through comparison of peptide-stimulated wells with reference and other culture wells. To be called positive, a clone needed an FDR below 0.05, an odds ratio above 5, and a productive frequency above 0.1% in at least two of three replicate wells. A clonotype counted as cross-reactive if it showed significant expansion both in the SARS-CoV-2 spike wells and in at least one common cold coronavirus spike condition. Similarity between CDR3 sequences was evaluated in R version 3.6.1 using Levenshtein distances (stringdist) and unrooted phylogenetic trees (ape). TCRdb redid the processing of the public reads, applying fastp at Q25 and MiXCR, and retained in-frame beta chains. Identical CDR3 proteins give one entry, which carries the most common genes and DNA. TCRdb, not the authors, supplied the V and J calls. Across this sample there are 5,500 to 9,000 distinct CDR3 sequences, with 51% seen only once. Approximately 35% of the sample is taken by the ten largest.

The rearranged chain carries TRBV9 and TRBJ2-5, with TRBD1 tentatively as D gene (6 bases match). Source material: CD4+ T cells from blood, cultured in vitro. The TCR comes from a human donor who had recovered from COVID-19. The DNA reads TGTGCCAGCAGCGTGACAGGATTCCAAGAGACCCAGTACTTC. Its protein is CASSVTGFQETQYF.